Listed below are T cell receptor beta chains from one sample, sequenced in a study of STAT3 mutations in large granular lymphocyte leukemia. Sequencing used immunoSEQ multiplex PCR; TCRdb keeps in-frame clones, though not all of them. The table includes more than 10,000 clones, approximately 85% detected once. Sequencing input: peripheral blood mononuclear cells. The receptors were gathered from an elderly man with T-cell large granular lymphocyte leukemia. Some clones in this sample may be carry-over from other donors' samples. CDR3s include the opening cysteine and the closing phenylalanine or tryptophan. A D gene is named only where the DNA matches it firmly. Size is omitted from some rows. Given values are once, few, many or a class for expanded clones.

V gene	J gene	clone size	D gene	CDR3 protein	CDR3 DNA
TRBV5-1	TRBJ2-3	NA	TRBD2	CASSLWGRATSGGPGDTQYF	TGCGCCAGCAGCTTGTGGGGCCGCGCGACTAGCGGGGGGCCCGGAGATACGCAGTATTTT
TRBV15	TRBJ2-6	NA	NA	CATSDKGGGANVLTF	TGTGCCACCAGCGACAAGGGAGGTGGGGCCAACGTCCTGACTTTC
TRBV7-2	TRBJ1-2	NA	NA	CASSAFRGPNYGYTF	TGTGCCAGCAGCGCATTCCGGGGCCCAAACTATGGCTACACCTTC
TRBV30	TRBJ1-5	NA	NA	CACKGTDNQPQHF	TGTGCCTGCAAAGGGACGGATAATCAGCCCCAGCATTTT
TRBV14	TRBJ1-1	NA	NA	CASSQDGRAEAFF	TGTGCCAGCAGCCAAGATGGTCGGGCTGAAGCTTTCTTT
TRBV7-9	TRBJ2-2	NA	NA	CASSWTEGGTGELFF	TGTGCCAGCAGCTGGACAGAAGGGGGCACCGGGGAGCTGTTTTTT
TRBV5-1	TRBJ2-1	NA	TRBD1	CASSIGTGSFEQFF	TGCGCCAGCAGCATCGGGACAGGGTCTTTTGAGCAGTTCTTC
TRBV19	TRBJ2-2	NA	NA	CASSPRLGGPGELFF	TGTGCCAGTAGCCCGAGGTTGGGGGGCCCCGGGGAGCTGTTTTTT
TRBV13	TRBJ2-2	NA	TRBD2	CASSPVAGLTGELFF	TGTGCCAGCAGCCCGGTAGCGGGGCTCACCGGGGAGCTGTTTTTT
TRBV18	TRBJ1-4	NA	NA	CASSPNGLNEKLFF	TGTGCCAGCTCACCAAATGGGTTAAACGAAAAACTGTTTTTT
TRBV7-9	TRBJ1-4	few	TRBD1	CASSSDRIEKLFF	TGTGCCAGCAGTTCGGACAGGATTGAAAAACTGTTTTTT
TRBV5-1	TRBJ1-1	NA	NA	CASSSPSGRLNTEAFF	TGCGCCAGCAGTTCCCCATCGGGCAGGCTCAACACTGAAGCTTTCTTT
TRBV18	TRBJ1-6	NA	TRBD1	CASSVGQGSPLHF	TGTGCCAGCAGCGTGGGACAGGGCTCACCCCTCCACTTT
TRBV2	TRBJ2-7	once	NA	CASSEQGPTYEQYF	TGTGCCAGCAGTGAACAGGGCCCCACCTACGAGCAGTACTTC
TRBV5-1	TRBJ2-7	NA	TRBD1	CASSFQGVADEQYF	TGCGCCAGCAGCTTCCAGGGGGTGGCTGACGAGCAGTACTTC
TRBV18	TRBJ1-4	NA	NA	CASSREGTNHNEKLFF	TGTGCCAGCTCACGGGAGGGCACCAACCATAATGAAAAACTGTTTTTT
TRBV2	TRBJ2-5	NA	NA	CASRADVGTETQYF	TGTGCCAGCAGAGCCGACGTAGGGACAGAGACCCAGTACTTC
TRBV7-9	TRBJ1-4	once	TRBD1	CASSYGGTVNEKLFF	TGTGCCAGCAGCTACGGGGGGACAGTGAATGAAAAACTGTTTTTT
TRBV4-3	TRBJ1-6	once	NA	CASSQEGGGYNSPLHF	TGCGCCAGCAGCCAGGAAGGAGGAGGCTATAATTCACCCCTCCACTTT
TRBV28	TRBJ2-3	NA	TRBD2	CASIPSAGGRTDTQYF	TGTGCCAGCATCCCCTCGGCGGGGGGCCGCACAGATACGCAGTATTTT
TRBV11-3	TRBJ2-3	NA	NA	CASSRDQDTQYF	TGTGCCAGCAGCCGGGACCAGGATACGCAGTATTTT
TRBV5-1	TRBJ2-1	NA	NA	CASSSEYSSVTYNEQFF	TGCGCCAGCAGCTCAGAATATTCCTCCGTTACCTACAATGAGCAGTTCTTC
TRBV30	TRBJ1-4	NA	NA	CAWSVKTGRGNEKLFF	TGTGCCTGGAGTGTAAAAACGGGCAGGGGTAATGAAAAACTGTTTTTT
TRBV15	TRBJ2-1	NA	NA	CATSRDGGNNEQFF	TGTGCCACCAGCAGAGATGGTGGTAACAATGAGCAGTTCTTC
TRBV6-6	TRBJ2-2	NA	NA	CASRMDGNTGELFF	TGTGCCAGCAGGATGGACGGGAACACCGGGGAGCTGTTTTTT
TRBV27	TRBJ2-7	NA	NA	CASSRGSLGRGAEQYF	TGTGCCAGCAGCCGAGGGAGTTTGGGCAGAGGAGCCGAGCAGTACTTC
TRBV4-2	TRBJ2-1	NA	NA	CASSQDDYNEQFF	TGTGCCAGCAGCCAAGATGACTACAATGAGCAGTTCTTC
TRBV4-1	TRBJ1-2	NA	TRBD1	CASSPGQTNYGYTF	TGCGCCAGCAGCCCGGGACAGACAAACTATGGCTACACCTTC
TRBV4-2	TRBJ2-3	NA	TRBD2	CASSQDRRLAVADTQYF	TGTGCCAGCAGCCAAGATCGTCGCCTAGCGGTTGCAGATACGCAGTATTTT
TRBV7-2	TRBJ1-3	NA	TRBD1	CASSRDRVAGNTIYF	TGTGCCAGCAGCCGAGACAGGGTAGCCGGAAACACCATATATTTT
TRBV28	TRBJ2-2	NA	NA	CASREREELFF	TGTGCCAGCAGGGAGAGAGAAGAGCTGTTTTTT
TRBV14	TRBJ2-5	NA	TRBD2	CASSQEGPAGGKMYQETQYF	TGTGCCAGCAGCCAAGAAGGGCCAGCGGGGGGCAAAATGTACCAAGAGACCCAGTACTTC
TRBV30	TRBJ2-7	once	TRBD1	CAWSIGTGGFDEQYF	TGTGCCTGGAGTATTGGGACAGGGGGCTTCGACGAGCAGTACTTC
TRBV11-1	TRBJ1-4	NA	NA	CASSLRTTAEKLFF	TGTGCCAGCAGCCTAAGAACAACGGCTGAAAAACTGTTTTTT
TRBV4-1	TRBJ2-2	NA	NA	CASSPQEVSNTGELFF	TGCGCCAGCAGCCCTCAGGAGGTCTCGAACACCGGGGAGCTGTTTTTT
TRBV6-5	TRBJ1-5	few	TRBD1	CASRGQGLQPQHF	TGTGCCAGCAGGGGACAGGGACTTCAGCCCCAGCATTTT
TRBV19	TRBJ2-1	NA	TRBD1	CASSLRQGWENEQFF	TGTGCCAGTAGTTTACGACAGGGTTGGGAGAATGAGCAGTTCTTC
TRBV4-1	TRBJ1-6	NA	NA	CASSQDLGPGKSLHF	TGCGCCAGCAGCCAAGATCTAGGCCCCGGGAAATCCCTCCACTTT
TRBV18	TRBJ1-2	once	TRBD1	CASSPGQGVGYTF	TGTGCCAGCTCACCGGGACAGGGGGTTGGCTACACCTTC
TRBV18	TRBJ1-1	NA	NA	CASSPLVQEAFF	TGTGCCAGCTCACCACTGGTACAAGAAGCTTTCTTT
TRBV5-6	TRBJ1-2	NA	NA	CASSIRTSWGYGYTF	TGTGCCAGCAGCATAAGAACCTCGTGGGGCTATGGCTACACCTTC
TRBV4-2	TRBJ2-7	NA	TRBD2	CASSPTVSGGPGYEQYF	TGTGCCAGCAGTCCGACGGTATCGGGGGGGCCTGGCTACGAGCAGTACTTC
TRBV6-6	TRBJ2-3	NA	TRBD2	CASSPSSGVGTDTQYF	TGTGCCAGCAGCCCGAGTAGCGGGGTTGGAACAGATACGCAGTATTTT
TRBV30	TRBJ2-7	NA	TRBD1	CAWKTGTGFYEQYF	TGTGCCTGGAAAACCGGGACAGGATTCTACGAGCAGTACTTC
TRBV18	TRBJ1-5	NA	NA	CASSSDRRNQPQHF	TGTGCCAGCTCATCGGACCGCCGCAATCAGCCCCAGCATTTT
TRBV21-1	TRBJ2-5	once	NA	CASLGRQETQYF	TGTGCCAGCCTCGGCCGCCAAGAGACCCAGTACTTC
TRBV7-3	TRBJ2-7	NA	TRBD1	CASSPGTGYGEQYF	TGTGCCAGCAGTCCCGGGACAGGGTATGGAGAGCAGTACTTC
TRBV4-1	TRBJ1-2	NA	NA	CASSPQGWGRVGYTF	TGCGCCAGCAGCCCGCAGGGGTGGGGAAGGGTTGGCTACACCTTC
TRBV4-2	TRBJ1-2	NA	NA	CASSQEINYGYTF	TGTGCCAGCAGCCAAGAAATCAACTATGGCTACACCTTC
TRBV4-3	TRBJ2-2	NA	NA	CASSQEWEAFANTGELFF	TGCGCCAGCAGCCAAGAATGGGAGGCATTCGCGAACACCGGGGAGCTGTTTTTT
TRBV28	TRBJ2-7	NA	NA	CASSLGLALGEQYF	TGTGCCAGCAGTCTGGGACTCGCCCTGGGGGAGCAGTACTTC
TRBV5-1	TRBJ2-5	NA	TRBD2	CASSQGTSGGTQYF	TGCGCCAGCAGCCAGGGGACTAGCGGGGGCACCCAGTACTTC
TRBV11-2	TRBJ1-5	NA	TRBD1	CATSRQGDQPQHF	TGTGCCACCTCAAGACAGGGGGATCAGCCCCAGCATTTT
TRBV6-1	TRBJ2-7	few	NA	CASSVAYTYEQYF	TGTGCCAGCAGTGTAGCTTACACCTACGAGCAGTACTTC
TRBV5-6	TRBJ1-1	NA	NA	CASSFGGNTEAFF	TGTGCCAGCAGCTTCGGGGGGAACACTGAAGCTTTCTTT
TRBV28	TRBJ2-5	NA	TRBD1	CASSSGGETQYF	TGTGCCAGCAGTTCAGGGGGTGAGACCCAGTACTTC
TRBV7-9	TRBJ1-6	NA	NA	CAIREFPASSYNSPLHF	TGTGCCATCAGGGAGTTCCCGGCAAGCTCCTATAATTCACCCCTCCACTTT
TRBV29-1	TRBJ1-5	few	NA	CSVITMGDQPQHF	TGCAGCGTTATCACTATGGGGGACCAGCCCCAGCATTTT
TRBV28	TRBJ1-2	NA	NA	CASRPGIPRGYTF	TGTGCCAGCAGACCCGGGATCCCGCGGGGCTACACCTTC